One sample yielded the 10 T cell receptor beta chains listed below, sequenced in a study of cytomegalovirus exposure and HLA in healthy donors. PCR amplification relied on 60 Vbeta primers (plus 13 Jbeta primers). Using immunoSEQ multiplex PCR, the repertoire was profiled, and TCRdb retains in-frame clones only, with some absent. The table has 150,000 to 200,000 clones, roughly 80% seen once. Sequencing was done on a sample of PBMCs. These receptors were obtained from a woman aged 50 to 60 in good health and CMV-seronegative.

The rearrangement joins TRBV2 to TRBJ1-1; no clear D. Trimming left V 6 bases short and J 5 bases short, with 10 bases between. There are 12 residues in the CDR3. CDR1 is SNHLY and CDR2 is FYNNEI in the germline V gene. CDR3 in amino acids: CASRFGRTEAFF. The CDR3 nucleotides are TGTGCCAGCAGATTCGGTCGTACTGAAGCTTTCTTT. Using reference TRBV2 and TRBJ1-1 for the parts outside the CDR3, the full variable domain is EPEVTQTPSHQVTQMGQEVILRCVPISNHLYFYWYRQILGQKVEFLVSFYNNEISEKSEIFDDQFSVERPDGSNFTLKIRSTKLEDSAMYFCASRFGRTEAFFGQGTRLTVV.

This clone came up a few times. The chain is built from TRBV5-1 and TRBJ1-1; 8 bases map to TRBD1. CDR3 size: 14 residues. V gave up 3 bases and J gave up 5 bases; unmatched junction bases: 6. The V gene's germline CDR1 is SGHRS and CDR2 YFSETQ. The chain's CDR3 is CASSSQGALTEAFF. CDR3 nucleotides: TGCGCCAGCAGCTCCCAGGGGGCTCTGACTGAAGCTTTCTTT.

The chain employs TRBV9 and TRBJ2-1; D unclear. Germline CDR1 is SGDLS and CDR2 is YYNGEE. CDR3 length: 13 amino acids. V was shortened by 5 bases and J by 5 bases, with 11 bases between the two germline ends. CDR3 in amino acids: CASSARSDNEQFF. The CDR3 DNA reads as TGTGCCAGCAGTGCGAGAAGTGACAATGAGCAGTTCTTC. Full variable domain (remainder filled in from reference TRBV9 and TRBJ2-1): DSGVTQTPKHLITATGQRVTLRCSPRSGDLSVYWYQQSLDQGLQFLIQYYNGEERAKGNILERFSAQQFPDLHSELNLSSLELGDSALYFCASSARSDNEQFFGPGTRLTVL.

The chain couples TRBV7-6 to TRBJ2-7; TRBD1 matches 8 bases. The CDR3 runs to 15 residues. V lost 5 bases and J lost 0; bases outside the gene matches: 6. Per germline, CDR1 SGHVS and CDR2 FNYEAQ. CDR3 DNA: TGTGCCAGCAGCCCCCGGACAGGGAACTCCTACGAGCAGTACTTC. It specifies CASSPRTGNSYEQYF.

The chain uses TRBV2 and TRBJ2-5; D uncertain. Trimming removed 3 bases from V and 3 bases from J, with 5 bases in between. There are 12 residues in the CDR3. Germline lookup yields CDR1 SNHLY and CDR2 FYNNEI. CDR3 sequence (DNA): TGTGCCAGCAGTGAGGCAGAAGAGACCCAGTACTTC. Translated, it gives CASSEAEETQYF.

The gene calls are TRBV5-1 and TRBJ2-1; TRBD2 agrees at 11 bases. Germline CDR1 and CDR2: SGHRS and YFSETQ. The ends lost 0 bases at V and 9 bases at J; junction bases unmatched: 5. The CDR3 runs to 15 residues. The CDR3 loop reads CASSLEGTSGLEQFF. In DNA, the CDR3 is TGCGCCAGCAGCTTGGAGGGGACTAGCGGTCTTGAGCAGTTCTTC.

This sequence joins TRBV9 and TRBJ1-2, with TRBD1 as a possible D gene (6 bases). This CDR3 is built from 16 residues. CDR1 and CDR2 (germline): SGDLS, YYNGEE. V lost 4 bases and J lost 4, with 20 bases in between. The CDR3 DNA sequence: TGTGCCAGCAGCCCCCCCGGGGGGGCGGCTGTCTATGGCTACACCTTC. Protein product: CASSPPGGAAVYGYTF.

The table lists this clone with a few counts. This chain links TRBV2 with TRBJ1-5, with TRBD1 matching over 7 bases. The junction had 3 bases not matched to a gene; V was cut back by 7 bases and J by 0 bases. The CDR3 length is 14 residues. The germline V gene encodes CDR1 SNHLY and CDR2 FYNNEI. The CDR3 reads CASMGQPSNQPQHF. DNA of the CDR3: TGTGCCAGCATGGGACAGCCTAGCAATCAGCCCCAGCATTTT.

The chain carries TRBV9 and TRBJ2-3; perhaps TRBD1 as D (6 bases). The CDR3 loop spans 15 amino acids. Germline V gene sequence: CDR1 SGDLS, CDR2 YYNGEE. V lost 0 bases, J lost 2 bases, and 10 bases lay in between. CDR3 residues: CASSVGGHLTDTQYF. As DNA, the CDR3 is TGTGCCAGCAGCGTAGGGGGACACCTCACAGATACGCAGTATTTT.

The chain carries TRBV6-5 and TRBJ2-3; D is unresolved. The ends were cut back, 5 bases at V and 4 bases at J, with 10 bases in the middle. This CDR3 has 13 residues. Germline V gives CDR1 MNHEY, CDR2 SVGAGI. The CDR3 reads CASSKKAADTQYF. The CDR3 DNA follows: TGTGCCAGCAGTAAAAAGGCGGCAGATACGCAGTATTTT.